The 20 T cell receptor beta chains below were found in one sample sequenced in a study of cytomegalovirus exposure and HLA in healthy donors (dated by TCRdb to the late 2010s). Libraries were made using the immunoSEQ multiplex PCR assay. For the multiplex PCR, a mixture combining 60 forward primers for TCR Vbeta segments and 13 reverse primers for TCR Jbeta segments was used. TCRdb mirrors the immuneACCESS table, restricted to in-frame sequences. Some clones are absent from its copies; in checked studies, under half trace to an unresolved V gene, and the reason for the others is unknown. The sample records around 150,000 clones, more than 70% of which are singletons. Clones ranked in the top ten supply 7.7% of the sample. Sequencing was done on a sample of PBMCs. Every receptor here comes from a woman aged 40-49 years in good health and CMV-seropositive.

This chain connects TRBV7-2 to TRBJ2-7, with D hard to call. Germline V gene data show CDR1 as SGHTA and CDR2 as FQGNSA. V gave up 1 base and J gave up 5 bases, with 9 bases separating them. CDR3 length: 13 amino acids. As DNA, the CDR3 is TGTGCCAGCAGCTTAGTCTTCCAGGACGAGCAGTACTTC. This translates into CASSLVFQDEQYF.

For this clone: This sample includes further DNA sequences coding for the same CDR3. The rearrangement uses TRBV5-1 and TRBJ2-7; 13 bases are a match to TRBD2. The CDR3 has 15 residues. Germline lookup yields CDR1 SGHRS and CDR2 YFSETQ. The trim removed 0 bases at V and 3 bases at J, leaving 0 bases unmatched. CDR3 loop: CASSLGTSGSYEQYF. The CDR3 nucleotides read TGCGCCAGCAGCTTGGGGACTAGCGGGAGCTACGAGCAGTACTTC. Full variable domain (outside the CDR3, taken from reference TRBV5-1 and TRBJ2-7): KAGVTQTPRYLIKTRGQQVTLSCSPISGHRSVSWYQQTPGQGLQFLFEYFSETQRNKGNFPGRFSGRQFSNSRSEMNVSTLELGDSALYLCASSLGTSGSYEQYFGPGTRLTVT.

The V gene is TRBV27, the J gene TRBJ2-1; 8 nucleotides align to TRBD2. The ends lost 2 bases at V and 2 bases at J; junction bases unmatched: 14. The CDR3 runs 19 residues. CDR1 is MNHEY, CDR2 SMNVEV, per germline (reference sequence). The CDR3 loop is CASSLQLRPAGDTYNEQFF. CDR3 bases: TGTGCCAGCAGTTTACAACTTAGGCCAGCGGGAGACACCTACAATGAGCAGTTCTTC.

V gene TRBV28 combines with J gene TRBJ2-2; the match to TRBD1 covers 7 bases. Unmatched junction bases numbered 12, after V lost 6 bases and J lost 2 bases. CDR1 is MDHEN and CDR2 is SYDVKM in the germline V gene. CDR3 length: 17 residues. The CDR3, as DNA: TGTGCCAGCAGGAAACCAACAGGGGTGGCTAACACCGGGGAGCTGTTTTTT. It encodes CASRKPTGVANTGELFF.

This clone was seen a single time. The chain uses TRBV30 and TRBJ2-1; no definite D call. CDR1 and CDR2 (germline): GTSNPN, SVGIG (reference sequence). The CDR3 consists of 13 residues. Trimming removed 4 bases at V and 5 bases at J, with 12 bases between. CDR3 protein: CAWNPGVDNEQFF. CDR3 coding DNA: TGTGCCTGGAACCCGGGTGTCGACAATGAGCAGTTCTTC.

The CDR3 bases are TGTGCCAGCAGCCCTGGGACAGGGGCATTATACGAGCAGTACTTC. Its translation is CASSPGTGALYEQYF. The rearrangement uses TRBV9 and TRBJ2-7; 10 nucleotides match TRBD1. Germline V gene lookup returns CDR1 SGDLS and CDR2 YYNGEE. There are 15 residues in the CDR3. Trimming removed 4 bases from V and 4 bases from J; junction bases left unmatched: 8.

The CDR3 nucleotides are TGTGCCAGCTCACCCAGGGTAACTAATGAAAAACTGTTTTTT. Amino acids: CASSPRVTNEKLFF. J is TRBJ1-4 and V is TRBV18, with a weak D call TRBD1 (5 bases). Germline CDR1 reads KGHSH; CDR2 reads LQKENI. The V gene lost 3 bases and the J gene lost 1 base, with 6 bases spanning the gap. The length of the CDR3 is 14 residues.

This chain links TRBV11-2 with TRBJ2-2; 8 bases match TRBD2. The CDR3 extends over 17 amino acids. After removal of 5 bases from V and 4 bases from J, the junction contained 12 bases not matched to a gene. The germline V gene encodes CDR1 SGHAT and CDR2 FQNNGV. For the CDR3, the DNA is TGTGCCAGCAGCCTAGGGGGGGGACTAGGTGTCACCGGGGAGCTGTTTTTT. Protein product: CASSLGGGLGVTGELFF.

The CDR3 DNA sequence: TGCGCCAGCAGCTTGTCTGGGCTAGCGGGAGGCGCCTACGAGCAGTACTTC. Translation gives CASSLSGLAGGAYEQYF. The genes are TRBV5-1 and TRBJ2-7, with TRBD2 matching 11 bases. Germline CDR1 SGHRS, CDR2 YFSETQ. This CDR3 is built from 17 residues. V lost 1 base, J lost 2 bases, and 8 bases stayed unmatched.

This chain joins TRBV19 and TRBJ2-7; D might be TRBD2 (5 bases). The ends were cut back, 5 bases at V and 5 bases at J, with 19 bases in the middle. The CDR3 has 15 amino acids. CDR1 LNHDA and CDR2 SQIVND come from the germline V gene (reference sequence). In nucleotides, the CDR3 is TGTGCCAGTAGTTCCTCTAGGTTCGCCGGGGACGAGCAGTACTTC. It yields the protein CASSSSRFAGDEQYF.

The chain links TRBV28 to TRBJ2-5; tentative D call: TRBD2 (5 bases). V was cut by 5 bases and J by 0 bases, with 16 bases left in between. Germline V gives CDR1 MDHEN, CDR2 SYDVKM. There are 16 residues in the CDR3. DNA for the CDR3: TGTGCCAGCAGTCGTTACCTGGGAGCGTACCAAGAGACCCAGTACTTC. It is translated as CASSRYLGAYQETQYF.

This chain joins TRBV2 and TRBJ2-7, with 7 bases matching TRBD2. Looked up from germline, CDR1 is SNHLY and CDR2 is FYNNEI. Trimming took 3 bases from V and 2 from J; bases not matched to a gene: 1. The CDR3 consists of 13 residues. DNA for the CDR3: TGTGCCAGCAGTGACGGGAGGACCTACGAGCAGTACTTC. Translated, it gives CASSDGRTYEQYF.

The chain joins TRBV5-1 to TRBJ2-2; the match to TRBD1 covers 7 bases. Germline trimming cut 0 bases from V and 3 bases from J; bases unmatched to any gene: 5. This CDR3 is 16 amino acids long. Germline CDR1 reads SGHRS; CDR2 reads YFSETQ. CDR3 in DNA: TGCGCCAGCAGCTTGGCCCGGGACAGTTACACCGGGGAGCTGTTTTTT. Its translation is CASSLARDSYTGELFF.

The chain joins TRBV7-6 to TRBJ2-1; 7 positions agree with TRBD1. The CDR3 has 12 residues. Trimming took 6 bases from V and 4 from J; bases not matched to a gene: 0. Germline values: CDR1 SGHVS, CDR2 FNYEAQ. The CDR3 bases are TGTGCCAGCAGGGACAGGTACAATGAGCAGTTCTTC. Its translation is CASRDRYNEQFF.

The chain couples TRBV20-1 to TRBJ2-7; 8 nucleotides align to TRBD1. The V and J ends lost 6 bases and 4 bases, in that order; junction bases with no gene match: 2. Per germline, CDR1 DFQATT and CDR2 SNEGSKA (reference sequence). The CDR3 is 11 residues long. The CDR3 region is CSARGLYEQYF. The CDR3 coding sequence is TGCAGTGCCAGGGGGCTTTACGAGCAGTACTTC.

The V call is TRBV9, the J call TRBJ2-5; the D is unclear. The V gene's germline CDR1 is SGDLS and CDR2 YYNGEE. The CDR3 is made up of 13 amino acids. Trimming removed 1 base from V and 5 bases from J, with 9 bases in between. The CDR3 protein is CASSVNSRETQYF. Written as DNA, the CDR3 is TGTGCCAGCAGCGTAAACTCTCGGGAGACCCAGTACTTC.

The chain links TRBV9 to TRBJ2-1; 7 bases are a match to TRBD2. CDR1 and CDR2 from the germline V gene are SGDLS and YYNGEE. CDR3 size: 15 residues. Trimming removed 3 bases from V and 8 bases from J; junction bases left unmatched: 11. The CDR3 is CASSAGGRAGYEQFF. CDR3 in DNA: TGTGCCAGCAGCGCTGGAGGGAGGGCCGGGTATGAGCAGTTCTTC.

The genes are TRBV28 and TRBJ2-2; the D is unclear. This CDR3 region has 11 residues. Germline-derived CDR1 and CDR2 are MDHEN and SYDVKM. Between the trimmed V and J ends, which lost 6 bases and 5 bases, there was a span of 4 bases. CDR3 bases: TGTGCCAGCAGAGAGACCGGGGAGCTGTTTTTT. It yields the protein CASRETGELFF.

The genes are TRBV28 and TRBJ1-1; 7 bases fit TRBD1. The CDR3 contains 18 residues. The germline CDR1 and CDR2 sequences are MDHEN and SYDVKM. The junction had 17 bases not matched to a gene; V was cut back by 7 bases and J by 0 bases. CDR3 DNA: TGTGCCAGCAATTACCTTTGGACAGGTTCCGAGCTGAACACTGAAGCTTTCTTT. Translation: CASNYLWTGSELNTEAFF.

The gene calls are TRBV5-8 and TRBJ2-1; tentatively, D is TRBD1 (6 bases). The CDR3 is 15 amino acids. Germline CDR1 is SGHTS and CDR2 is YDEGEE. V dropped 4 bases and J dropped 7 bases, with 18 bases sitting between them. CDR3 in DNA: TGTGCCAGCAGCCCGATTGGGGGCGCGAGGAATGAGCAGTTCTTC. Its protein is CASSPIGGARNEQFF.